This T cell receptor beta chain was captured in a study of T cell responses to AZD1222 COVID-19 vaccine. This clone was seen just once. Assay used: immunoSEQ multiplex PCR; TCRdb lists only in-frame clones, some missing. The profile shows roughly 120,000 clones, roughly 91% of them singletons. V was pared by 1 base and J by 0 bases, with 4 bases of the junction left unmatched. Germline CDR1 is SGHTA and CDR2 is FQGNSA. The CDR3 is 16 residues long. J is TRBJ2-3 and V is TRBV7-2, with 7 bases fitting TRBD2. This clonotype was obtained from an adult who received the AZD1222 COVID-19 vaccine. The material sequenced was peripheral blood, taken 28 days after the second AZD1222 dose. The CDR3 reads CASSLVYSGSTDTQYF. For the CDR3, the DNA is TGTGCCAGCAGCTTAGTTTATAGCGGGAGCACAGATACGCAGTATTTT.